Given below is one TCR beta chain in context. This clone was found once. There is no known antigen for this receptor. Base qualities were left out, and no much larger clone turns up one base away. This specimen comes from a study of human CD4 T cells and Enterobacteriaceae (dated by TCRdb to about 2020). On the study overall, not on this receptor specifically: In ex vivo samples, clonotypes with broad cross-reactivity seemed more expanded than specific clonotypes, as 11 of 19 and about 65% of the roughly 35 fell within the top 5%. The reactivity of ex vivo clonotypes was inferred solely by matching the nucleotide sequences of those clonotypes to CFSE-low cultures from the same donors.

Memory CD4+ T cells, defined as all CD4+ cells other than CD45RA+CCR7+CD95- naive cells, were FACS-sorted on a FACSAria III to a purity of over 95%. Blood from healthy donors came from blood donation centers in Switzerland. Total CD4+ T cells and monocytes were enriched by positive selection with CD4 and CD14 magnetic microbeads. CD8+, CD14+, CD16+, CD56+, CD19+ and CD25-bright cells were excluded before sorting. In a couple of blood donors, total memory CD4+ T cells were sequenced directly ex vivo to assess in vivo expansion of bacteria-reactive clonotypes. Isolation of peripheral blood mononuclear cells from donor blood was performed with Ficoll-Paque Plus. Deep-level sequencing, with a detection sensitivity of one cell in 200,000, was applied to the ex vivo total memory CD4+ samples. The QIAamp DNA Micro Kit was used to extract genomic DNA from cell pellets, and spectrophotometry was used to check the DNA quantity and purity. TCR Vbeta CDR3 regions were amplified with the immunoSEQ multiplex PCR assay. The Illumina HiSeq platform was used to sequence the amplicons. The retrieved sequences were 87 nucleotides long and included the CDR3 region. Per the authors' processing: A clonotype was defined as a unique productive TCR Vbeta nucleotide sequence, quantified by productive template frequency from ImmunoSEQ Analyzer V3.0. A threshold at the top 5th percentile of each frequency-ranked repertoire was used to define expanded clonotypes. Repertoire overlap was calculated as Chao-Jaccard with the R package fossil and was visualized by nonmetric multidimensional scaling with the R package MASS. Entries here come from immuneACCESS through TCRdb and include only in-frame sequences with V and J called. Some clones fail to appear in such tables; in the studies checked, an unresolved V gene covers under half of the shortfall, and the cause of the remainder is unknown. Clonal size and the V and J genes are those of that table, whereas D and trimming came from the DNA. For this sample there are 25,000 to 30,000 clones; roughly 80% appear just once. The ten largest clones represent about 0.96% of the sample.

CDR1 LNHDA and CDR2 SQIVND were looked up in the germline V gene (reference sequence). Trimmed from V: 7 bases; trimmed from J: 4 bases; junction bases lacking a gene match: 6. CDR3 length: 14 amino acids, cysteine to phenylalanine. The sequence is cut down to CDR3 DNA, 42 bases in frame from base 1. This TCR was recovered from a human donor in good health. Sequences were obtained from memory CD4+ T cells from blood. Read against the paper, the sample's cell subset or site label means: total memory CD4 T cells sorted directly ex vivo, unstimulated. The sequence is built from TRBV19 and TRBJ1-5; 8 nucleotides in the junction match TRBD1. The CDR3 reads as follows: CASKDRGPNQPQHF. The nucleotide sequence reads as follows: TGTGCCAGTAAAGACAGGGGCCCTAATCAGCCCCAGCATTTT.